The 15 T cell receptor beta chains listed next were all sequenced from one sample in a study of T-cell memory formation after mild COVID-19. TCRdb re-analysed the 5' RACE reads in MiXCR, keeping a single row per CDR3 protein. The profile shows about 320,000 distinct CDR3 sequences, over 11% of them singletons. Source material: PBMCs or a T cell subset sorted from them (not recorded which). The origin of the receptors is a man younger than 30 who had mild COVID-19 (a few samples of this study predate the infection). Cell type and time point are not known.

This clonotype was counted a few times. The CDR3 region has the DNA TGTGCCAGCAGCTTTGGACAGGGTGTAGAAGCTTTCTTT. It encodes CASSFGQGVEAFF. The V and J genes are TRBV7-3 and TRBJ1-1, with 8 positions matching TRBD1. CDR3 size: 13 residues. J gave up 8 bases and V 3 bases, and 5 bases lay outside the gene matches. The germline CDR1 and CDR2 sequences are SGHTA and FQGTGA.

The CDR3 protein is CAPTGPLGADTQYF. For the CDR3, the DNA is TGTGCCCCGACGGGCCCACTGGGCGCAGATACGCAGTATTTT. This chain uses TRBV7-2 with TRBJ2-3; D is unresolved. Trimming removed 11 bases from V and 4 bases from J, with 19 bases in between. In germline, CDR1 is SGHTA, CDR2 FQGNSA. The CDR3 extends over 14 amino acids.

This clonotype was seen ten or more times. The chain has TRBV5-1 and TRBJ2-3, with TRBD2 matching over 7 bases. V gave up 3 bases and J gave up 6 bases; unmatched junction bases: 7. Germline V gene data show CDR1 as SGHRS and CDR2 as YFSETQ. CDR3 length: 14 residues. The CDR3 DNA reads as TGCGCCAGCAGCTCCCCCTCCGGGGGGGATACGCAGTATTTT. This encodes CASSSPSGGDTQYF.

This clonotype was seen many times. This sequence joins TRBV10-2 and TRBJ2-4; no firm D call. The CDR3 is made up of 13 amino acids. The germline V gene has CDR1 WSHSY and CDR2 SAAADI. V was clipped by 8 bases and J by 1 base, with 9 bases between them. CDR3 DNA: TGCGCCAGCCGGGTGGGGGCCAAAAACATTCAGTACTTC. Its translation: CASRVGAKNIQYF.

This clonotype showed up just a few times. This chain uses TRBV5-5 with TRBJ1-4; D might be TRBD1 (5 bases). V was clipped by 4 bases and J by 5 bases, with 12 bases between them. Germline CDR1 is SGHKS and CDR2 is YYEKEE (reference sequence). The CDR3 length is 14 residues. This CDR3 reads CASSPEWGNEKLFF. Written as DNA, the CDR3 is TGTGCCAGCAGCCCCGAGTGGGGCAATGAAAAACTGTTTTTT.

This clonotype was counted a few times. The rearrangement uses TRBV4-1 and TRBJ1-1; possible D gene TRBD1, 5 bases. There are 15 residues in the CDR3. Trimming cost V 4 bases and J 3 bases, with 15 bases left between them. Germline lookup yields CDR1 MGHRA and CDR2 YSYEKL. CDR3 amino acids: CASSPREAGDTEAFF. The CDR3 DNA reads TGCGCCAGCAGCCCAAGGGAGGCGGGGGACACTGAAGCTTTCTTT.

The chain is built from TRBV5-1 and TRBJ1-1; no firm D call. Trimming shortened V by 3 bases and J by 0 bases, and 15 bases separated the two germline ends. From germline, CDR1 is SGHRS and CDR2 YFSETQ. The CDR3 is 16 amino acids. The CDR3 sequence is CASSSESFSMNTEAFF. CDR3 sequence (DNA): TGCGCCAGCAGCTCCGAATCCTTTAGCATGAACACTGAAGCTTTCTTT.

This clonotype was seen ten or more times. The CDR3 bases are TGCGCCAGCAGCCGCGGGGTCACTGAAGCTTTCTTT. Translation gives CASSRGVTEAFF. V and J are TRBV4-3 and TRBJ1-1; the D is unclear. Germline-derived CDR1 and CDR2 are LGHNA and YSLEER. V was cut by 4 bases and J by 4 bases, with 7 bases left in between. This CDR3 region has 12 residues.

The table lists this clonotype with many counts. This chain connects TRBV20-1 to TRBJ2-7; D perhaps matches TRBD2 (6 bases). CDR1 and CDR2 from the germline V gene are DFQATT and SNEGSKA (reference sequence). The CDR3 sequence is 11 residues long. V was shortened by 7 bases and J by 1 base, with 8 bases between the two germline ends. The CDR3 region has the DNA TGCAGTGTCCGGGAGTCCTACGAGCAGTACTTC. Amino acid sequence: CSVRESYEQYF.

This clonotype was found a few times. The CDR3 loop is CASSSRQGSTDTQYF. The CDR3 coding sequence is TGTGCCAGCAGTTCGAGACAGGGGAGTACGGATACGCAGTATTTT. This chain uses TRBV27 with TRBJ2-3; 8 bases map to TRBD1. The V gene end was trimmed by 4 bases and the J gene end by 6 bases; junction bases not matched to a gene: 9. The CDR3 sequence is 15 residues long. CDR1 and CDR2 from the germline V gene are MNHEY and SMNVEV (reference sequence).

The chain has TRBV20-1 and TRBJ2-5; 9 positions match TRBD2. The CDR3 spans 14 residues. Germline loops: CDR1 DFQATT, CDR2 SNEGSKA (reference sequence). V lost 5 bases to trimming and J lost 5 bases; unmatched junction nucleotides: 9. CDR3 in amino acids: CSAGGGARSETQYF. The CDR3 coding sequence is TGCAGTGCTGGCGGGGGGGCCCGATCGGAGACCCAGTACTTC.

A few counts support this clonotype. This rearrangement joins TRBV6-5 to TRBJ2-1; 8 bases align to TRBD2. The CDR3 is 16 amino acids. Losses at the gene ends were 6 bases for V and 8 bases for J; bases not matched to a gene: 15. Germline lookup yields CDR1 MNHEY and CDR2 SVGAGI. CDR3 sequence (DNA): TGTGCCAGCAGCCGGAACGACCCCGGGACTAGGGATGAGCAGTTCTTC. It yields the protein CASSRNDPGTRDEQFF.

The V call is TRBV20-1, the J call TRBJ1-6; D gene uncertain. The CDR3 consists of 14 residues. V gave up 3 bases and J gave up 0 bases, with 6 bases separating them. CDR1 and CDR2 from the germline V gene are DFQATT and SNEGSKA (reference sequence). In DNA, the CDR3 is TGCAGTGCTAGCAAGAGCTCCTATAATTCACCCCTCCACTTT. This sequence encodes CSASKSSYNSPLHF.

This clonotype was counted only a few times. V and J are TRBV15 and TRBJ2-1; the D gene is possibly TRBD2 (7 bases). V was shortened by 7 bases and J by 0 bases, with 25 bases between the two germline ends. The CDR3 spans 19 residues. The germline CDR1 and CDR2 sequences are LNHNV and YYDKDF (reference sequence). The CDR3 DNA is TGTGCCACCACAGTACGGGGGGCCCTGCCGACGAGCTCCTACAATGAGCAGTTCTTC. Translating gives CATTVRGALPTSSYNEQFF.

This clonotype was counted a few times. This sequence joins TRBV5-6 and TRBJ1-5; 7 nucleotides line up with TRBD1. V was clipped by 4 bases and J by 8 bases; unmatched bases: 9. CDR1 and CDR2 (germline): SGHDT, YYEEEE. The CDR3 is 14 residues long. Here the CDR3 DNA reads TGTGCCAGCAGCCAGGACCCAGGGGGGGAGCCCCAGCATTTT. Protein product: CASSQDPGGEPQHF.